A selection of T cell receptor beta chains follows, all from one sample in a study of T cells in Graves' hyperthyroidism and ophthalmopathy. One entry per CDR3 protein results from TCRdb running MiXCR on the multiplex PCR reads. The data show some 500,000 distinct CDR3 sequences, about an eighth seen once. Sequenced: blood. These receptors were taken from a woman younger than 35 with Graves' hyperthyroidism. Each CDR3 is given with its conserved first and last residue. The order of the fields is D gene, clone size, J gene, V gene, CDR3 protein, CDR3 DNA. The D gene is left open where the match is weak. Not all rows give a size; the values are once, few, many and, for expanded clones, a class.

TRBD2 | many | TRBJ2-7 | TRBV30 | CAWSVGGSSYEQYF | TGTGCCTGGAGTGTGGGGGGGAGCTCCTACGAGCAGTACTTC
. | few | TRBJ2-3 | TRBV6-1 | CASSERSASVIKDTQYF | TGTGCCAGCAGTGAAAGGAGCGCTAGCGTAATCAAAGATACGCAGTATTTT
TRBD1 | many | TRBJ1-3 | TRBV11-3 | CASSLTGVLGNTIYF | TGTGCCAGCAGCTTGACAGGGGTCCTTGGAAACACCATATATTTT
. | . | TRBJ2-1 | TRBV9 | CASSVAEFRHEQFF | TGTGCCAGCAGCGTTGCGGAGTTTAGGCATGAGCAGTTCTTC
. | . | TRBJ2-5 | TRBV5-4 | CASSLLTRQETQYF | TGTGCCAGCAGCTTGCTGACTAGACAAGAGACCCAGTACTTC
. | . | TRBJ2-2 | TRBV6-1 | CASKVRQGRNWGTGELFF | TGTGCCAGCAAAGTGAGGCAGGGGAGGAATTGGGGCACCGGGGAGCTGTTTTTT
TRBD1 | . | TRBJ1-5 | TRBV2 | CASRGGTGGSKPQHF | TGTGCCAGCAGGGGTGGGACAGGGGGATCCAAGCCCCAGCATTTT
TRBD2 | many | TRBJ2-2 | TRBV5-1 | CASSLWAGGETGELFF | TGCGCCAGCAGCTTGTGGGCGGGAGGCGAGACCGGGGAGCTGTTTTTT
. | many | TRBJ2-5 | TRBV12-3/TRBV12-4 | CASGSGVWETQYF | TGTGCCAGCGGCTCAGGGGTTTGGGAGACCCAGTACTTC
. | . | TRBJ1-1 | TRBV29-1 | CSVDSPSLEAFF | TGCAGCGTTGATAGTCCCAGTCTTGAAGCTTTCTTT
TRBD2 | few | TRBJ2-2 | TRBV6-1 | CASSHGGTHTGELFF | TGTGCCAGCAGTCACGGGGGGACTCACACCGGGGAGCTGTTTTTT
TRBD2 | few | TRBJ2-5 | TRBV7-3 | CASSLLAGGPETQYF | TGTGCCAGCAGCTTACTAGCGGGAGGGCCGGAGACCCAGTACTTC
. | few | TRBJ1-1 | TRBV20-1 | CSADQGDSNTEAFF | TGCAGCGCCGACCAAGGAGATTCTAACACTGAAGCTTTCTTT
TRBD2 | . | TRBJ2-7 | TRBV18 | CASSLGLDEDEQYF | TGTGCCAGCTCTCTAGGACTAGACGAAGACGAGCAGTACTTC
. | many | TRBJ2-3 | TRBV10-3 | CAISDQTFTDTQYF | TGTGCCATCAGTGATCAAACCTTCACAGATACGCAGTATTTT
TRBD1 | many | TRBJ1-2 | TRBV3-1 | CASSQGDRGGVYGYTF | TGTGCCAGCAGCCAAGGGGACAGGGGAGGGGTCTATGGCTACACCTTC
. | few | TRBJ2-7 | TRBV11-2 | CASSFQGSDEQYF | TGTGCCAGCAGCTTTCAGGGCTCGGACGAGCAGTACTTC
. | . | TRBJ1-1 | TRBV14 | CASSRVGWTTEAFF | TGTGCCAGCAGCCGAGTAGGGTGGACCACTGAAGCTTTCTTT
TRBD2 | many | TRBJ2-3 | TRBV2 | CASIKTSLTDTQYF | TGTGCCAGCATTAAGACTAGCCTCACAGATACGCAGTATTTT
TRBD2 | many | TRBJ2-2 | TRBV14 | CASSRLAGAGELFF | TGTGCCAGCAGCCGGCTAGCGGGAGCCGGGGAGCTGTTTTTT
. | few | TRBJ2-1 | TRBV2 | CASSVSGSYNGQFF | TGTGCCAGCAGTGTAAGCGGCTCCTACAATGGGCAGTTCTTC
TRBD1 | many | TRBJ2-3 | TRBV7-8 | CASSLDSAGGPDTQYF | TGTGCCAGCAGCTTAGATTCGGCAGGGGGACCAGATACGCAGTATTTT
. | . | TRBJ2-4 | TRBV5-1 | CASSLDRLAKNIQYF | TGCGCCAGCAGCTTGGACAGATTAGCCAAAAACATTCAGTACTTC
. | many | TRBJ2-5 | TRBV10-3 | CAISDSAGEETQYF | TGTGCCATCAGTGATTCGGCAGGGGAAGAGACCCAGTACTTC
TRBD2 | . | TRBJ2-1 | TRBV10-3 | CAISGTSGSPYNEQLF | TGTGCCATCAGTGGGACTAGCGGGAGCCCCTACAATGAGCAGCTCTTC
. | . | TRBJ2-1 | TRBV5-1 | CASRPATGNEQFF | TGCGCCAGCAGACCAGCGACGGGCAATGAGCAGTTCTTC
. | . | TRBJ2-6 | TRBV6-1 | CASSGRQGVTGANVLTF | TGTGCCAGCAGTGGACGGCAAGGGGTTACTGGGGCCAACGTCCTGACTTTC
TRBD1 | . | TRBJ2-7 | TRBV28 | CASSTADRAQPVGEQYF | TGTGCCAGCAGTACCGCCGACAGGGCACAACCTGTCGGGGAGCAGTACTTC
. | . | TRBJ1-2 | TRBV29-1 | CSVEDARTAYSYTF | TGCAGCGTTGAAGATGCTCGGACGGCCTATAGCTACACCTTC